This record concerns one T cell receptor (beta chain) sequence. The antigen is unknown. Clones were sequenced by immunoSEQ multiplex PCR, and TCRdb holds only the in-frame ones, with some missing. The table shows around 58,000 clones, with about 89% occurring only once. These data are taken from a study of T cell responses to AZD1222 COVID-19 vaccine. Findings of the study overall: Baseline testing showed seropositivity in only six or seven AZD1222 recipients. Spike-specific TCR breadth rose after two AZD1222 doses, and depth rose as well. Samples come after the peak T cell response, not at day 14. White British ancestry dominated among donors, who included more females, and clonal diversity was possibly underestimated.

Germline CDR1 and CDR2: SGHNT and YYREEE (reference sequence). The V and J ends lost 0 bases and 0 bases respectively, with 7 bases between them. CDR3 length equals 15 residues. The input for sequencing was peripheral blood, taken 28 days after the second AZD1222 dose. The chain links TRBV5-4 to TRBJ2-1, with D possibly TRBD2 on 6 matching bases. The clonotype originates from an adult who received the AZD1222 COVID-19 vaccine. CDR3 bases: TGTGCCAGCAGCTTGGGCGGGGACTCCTACAATGAGCAGTTCTTC. It yields the protein CASSLGGDSYNEQFF. The full variable domain, its missing parts supplied by reference TRBV5-4 and TRBJ2-1, is ETGVTQSPTHLIKTRGQQVTLRCSSQSGHNTVSWYQQALGQGPQFIFQYYREEENGRGNFPPRFSGLQFPNYSSELNVNALELDDSALYLCASSLGGDSYNEQFFGPGTRLTVL.